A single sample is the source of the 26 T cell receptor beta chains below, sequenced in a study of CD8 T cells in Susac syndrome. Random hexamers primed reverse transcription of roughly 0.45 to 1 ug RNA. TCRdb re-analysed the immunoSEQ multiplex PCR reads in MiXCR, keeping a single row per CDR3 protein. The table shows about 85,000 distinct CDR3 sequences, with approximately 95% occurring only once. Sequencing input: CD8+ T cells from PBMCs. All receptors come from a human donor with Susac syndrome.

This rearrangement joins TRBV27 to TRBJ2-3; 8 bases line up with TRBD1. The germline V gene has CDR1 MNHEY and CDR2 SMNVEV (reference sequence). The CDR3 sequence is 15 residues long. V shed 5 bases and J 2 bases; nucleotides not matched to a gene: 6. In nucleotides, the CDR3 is TGTGCCAGCAGTCCTGGACAGGGCGCCACAGATACGCAGTATTTT. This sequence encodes CASSPGQGATDTQYF.

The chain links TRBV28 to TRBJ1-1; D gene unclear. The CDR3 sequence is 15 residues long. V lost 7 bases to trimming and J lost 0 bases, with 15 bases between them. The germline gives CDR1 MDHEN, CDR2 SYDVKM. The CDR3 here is CASTQLDPMNTEAFF. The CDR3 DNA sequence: TGTGCCAGCACCCAACTGGATCCCATGAACACTGAAGCTTTCTTT.

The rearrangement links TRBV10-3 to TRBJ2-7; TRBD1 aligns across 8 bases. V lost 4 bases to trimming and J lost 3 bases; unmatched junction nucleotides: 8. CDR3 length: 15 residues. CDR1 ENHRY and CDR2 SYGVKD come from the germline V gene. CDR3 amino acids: CAISVSGTGNYEQYF. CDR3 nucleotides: TGTGCCATCAGTGTATCCGGGACAGGAAACTACGAGCAGTACTTC.

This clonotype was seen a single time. The CDR3 is CSARPSAGASTDTQYF. In DNA form, the CDR3 reads TGCAGTGCTAGACCCTCTGCCGGTGCTAGCACAGATACGCAGTATTTT. The gene calls are TRBV20-1 and TRBJ2-3, with D uncertain. Germline V gene data show CDR1 as DFQATT and CDR2 as SNEGSKA (reference sequence). Deletions cut 2 bases from V and 0 bases from J, with 15 bases between. The CDR3 covers 16 residues.

The CDR3, as DNA: TGTGCCAGCACAGGGGGCCTAGACGGCTACACCTTC. It codes for CASTGGLDGYTF. The rearrangement uses TRBV25-1 and TRBJ1-2, with TRBD1 matching over 8 bases. Germline V gene data show CDR1 as MGHDK and CDR2 as SYGVNS. The CDR3 sequence is 12 residues long. J gave up 8 bases and V 7 bases, and 6 bases lay outside the gene matches.

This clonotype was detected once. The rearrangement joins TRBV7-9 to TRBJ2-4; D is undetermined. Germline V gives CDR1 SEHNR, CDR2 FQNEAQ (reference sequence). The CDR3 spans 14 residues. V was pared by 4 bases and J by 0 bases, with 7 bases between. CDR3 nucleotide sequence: TGTGCCAGCAGCTGGAGCTTAGCCAAAAACATTCAGTACTTC. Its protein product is CASSWSLAKNIQYF.

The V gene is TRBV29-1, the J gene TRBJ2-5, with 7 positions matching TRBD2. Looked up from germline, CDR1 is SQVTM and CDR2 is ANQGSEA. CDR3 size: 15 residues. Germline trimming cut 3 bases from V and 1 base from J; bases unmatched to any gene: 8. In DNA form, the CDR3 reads TGCAGCGTTGATGGTGCGGGGGTACCCCAAGAGACCCAGTACTTC. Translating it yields CSVDGAGVPQETQYF.

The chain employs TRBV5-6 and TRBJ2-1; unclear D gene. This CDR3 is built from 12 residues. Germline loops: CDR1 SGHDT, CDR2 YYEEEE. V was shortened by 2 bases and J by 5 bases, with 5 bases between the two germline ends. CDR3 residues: CASSFYDNEQFF. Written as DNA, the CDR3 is TGTGCCAGCAGCTTTTACGACAATGAGCAGTTCTTC.

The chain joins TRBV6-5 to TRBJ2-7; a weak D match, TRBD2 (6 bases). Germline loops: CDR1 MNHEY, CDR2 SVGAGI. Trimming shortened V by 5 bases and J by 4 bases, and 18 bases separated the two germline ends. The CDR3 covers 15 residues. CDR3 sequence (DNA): TGTGCCAGCAGTCCGATCCGGGACTTTACATACGAGCAGTACTTC. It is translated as CASSPIRDFTYEQYF.

The CDR3 DNA reads TGCAGTGCTAGAGATACCGAGACCCAGTACTTC. Translated: CSARDTETQYF. The chain employs TRBV20-1 and TRBJ2-5; no clear D gene. Trimming cost V 0 bases and J 5 bases, with 4 bases left between them. This CDR3 has 11 residues. Looked up from germline, CDR1 is DFQATT and CDR2 is SNEGSKA (reference sequence).

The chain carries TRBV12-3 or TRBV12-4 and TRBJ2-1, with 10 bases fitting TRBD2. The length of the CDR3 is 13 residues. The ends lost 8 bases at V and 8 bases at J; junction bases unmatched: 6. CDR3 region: CASRIAGGDEQFF. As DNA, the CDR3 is TGTGCCAGCCGAATAGCGGGAGGCGATGAGCAGTTCTTC.

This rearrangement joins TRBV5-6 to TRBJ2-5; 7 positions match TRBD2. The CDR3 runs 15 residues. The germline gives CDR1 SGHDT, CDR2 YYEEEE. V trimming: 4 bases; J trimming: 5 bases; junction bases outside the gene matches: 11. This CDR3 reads CASSPTSGMGETQYF. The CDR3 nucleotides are TGTGCCAGCAGCCCCACCAGCGGGATGGGGGAGACCCAGTACTTC. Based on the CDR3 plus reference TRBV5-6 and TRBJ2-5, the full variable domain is DAGVTQSPTHLIKTRGQQVTLRCSPKSGHDTVSWYQQALGQGPQFIFQYYEEEERQRGNFPDRFSGHQFPNYSSELNVNALLLGDSALYLCASSPTSGMGETQYFGPGTRLLVL.

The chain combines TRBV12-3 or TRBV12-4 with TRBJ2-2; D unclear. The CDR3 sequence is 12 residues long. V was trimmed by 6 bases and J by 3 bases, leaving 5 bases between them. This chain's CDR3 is CASRRDTGELFF. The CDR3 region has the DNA TGTGCCAGCAGGAGAGACACCGGGGAGCTGTTTTTT.

The DNA of the CDR3 is TGTGCCAGTAGTCAAGGGGTGGAGCAGTACTTC. Translating it yields CASSQGVEQYF. V is TRBV19 and J is TRBJ2-7, with D possibly being TRBD1 (5 bases). The V end was cut by 5 bases, the J end by 7 bases, with 9 bases between. There are 11 residues in the CDR3. Germline lookup yields CDR1 LNHDA and CDR2 SQIVND (reference sequence).

CDR3 in amino acids: CASGSSSYEQYF. The CDR3 bases are TGTGCCAGCGGGTCGAGCTCCTACGAGCAGTACTTC. The chain recombines TRBV9 with TRBJ2-7, with D uncertain. The germline V and J ends were trimmed by 7 bases and 0 bases, with 8 bases remaining between them. Germline V gene data show CDR1 as SGDLS and CDR2 as YYNGEE. The CDR3 spans 12 residues.

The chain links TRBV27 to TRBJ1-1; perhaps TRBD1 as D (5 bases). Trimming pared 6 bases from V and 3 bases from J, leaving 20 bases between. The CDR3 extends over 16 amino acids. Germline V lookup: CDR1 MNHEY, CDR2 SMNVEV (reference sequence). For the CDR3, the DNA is TGTGCCAGCAGCCTATTGGGGAGTACAGGACACACTGAAGCTTTCTTT. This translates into CASSLLGSTGHTEAFF.

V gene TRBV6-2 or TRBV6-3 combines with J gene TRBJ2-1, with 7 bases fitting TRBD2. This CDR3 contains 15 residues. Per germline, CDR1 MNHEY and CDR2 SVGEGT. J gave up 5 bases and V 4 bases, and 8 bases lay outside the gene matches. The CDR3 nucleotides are TGTGCCAGCAGTTTTATGTCTAGCGGCAACAATGAGCAGTTCTTC. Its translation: CASSFMSSGNNEQFF.

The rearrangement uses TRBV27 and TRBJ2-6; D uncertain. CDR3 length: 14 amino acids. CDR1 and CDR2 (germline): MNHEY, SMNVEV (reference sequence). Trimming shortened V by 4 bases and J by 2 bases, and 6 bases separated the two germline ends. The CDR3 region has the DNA TGTGCCAGCAGTTGGAAGACTGGGGCCAACGTCCTGACTTTC. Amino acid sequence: CASSWKTGANVLTF.

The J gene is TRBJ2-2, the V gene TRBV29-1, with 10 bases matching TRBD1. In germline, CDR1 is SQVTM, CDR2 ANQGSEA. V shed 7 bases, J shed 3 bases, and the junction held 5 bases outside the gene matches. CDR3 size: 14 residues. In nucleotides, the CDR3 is TGCAGCGCATTCGGACAGGGGGACACCGGGGAGCTGTTTTTT. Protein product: CSAFGQGDTGELFF.

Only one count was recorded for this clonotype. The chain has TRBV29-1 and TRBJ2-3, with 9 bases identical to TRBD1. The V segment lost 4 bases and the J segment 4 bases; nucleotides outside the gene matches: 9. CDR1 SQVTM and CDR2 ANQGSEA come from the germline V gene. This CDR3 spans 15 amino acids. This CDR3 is CSVGYRQGVADTQYF. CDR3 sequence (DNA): TGCAGCGTTGGATACCGACAGGGGGTGGCAGATACGCAGTATTTT.

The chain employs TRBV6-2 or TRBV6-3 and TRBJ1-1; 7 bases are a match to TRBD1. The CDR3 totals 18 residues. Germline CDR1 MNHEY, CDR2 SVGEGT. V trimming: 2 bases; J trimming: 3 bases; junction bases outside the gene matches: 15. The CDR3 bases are TGTGCCAGCAGTTACCCAAACGACAGGGTTTTGGAGTACACTGAAGCTTTCTTT. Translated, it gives CASSYPNDRVLEYTEAFF.

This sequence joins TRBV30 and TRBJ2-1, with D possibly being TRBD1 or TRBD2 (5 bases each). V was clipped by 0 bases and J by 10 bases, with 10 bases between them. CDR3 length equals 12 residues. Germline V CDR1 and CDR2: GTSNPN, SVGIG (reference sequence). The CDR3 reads CAWSVHGDEQFF. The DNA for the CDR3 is TGTGCCTGGAGTGTACACGGGGACGAGCAGTTCTTC.

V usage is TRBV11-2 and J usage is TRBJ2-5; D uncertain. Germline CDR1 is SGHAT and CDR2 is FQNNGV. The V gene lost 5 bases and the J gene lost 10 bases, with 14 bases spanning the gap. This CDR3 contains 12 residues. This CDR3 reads CASSTDPRLQYF. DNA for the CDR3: TGTGCCAGCAGCACTGACCCTCGTCTCCAGTACTTC.

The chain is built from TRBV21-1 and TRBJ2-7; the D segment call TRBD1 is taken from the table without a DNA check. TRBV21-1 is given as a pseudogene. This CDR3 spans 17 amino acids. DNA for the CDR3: TGTGCCAGCAGCAAAGGGGCCCAGGAGGGGGCATCAAACGAGCAGTACTTC. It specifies CASSKGAQEGASNEQYF.

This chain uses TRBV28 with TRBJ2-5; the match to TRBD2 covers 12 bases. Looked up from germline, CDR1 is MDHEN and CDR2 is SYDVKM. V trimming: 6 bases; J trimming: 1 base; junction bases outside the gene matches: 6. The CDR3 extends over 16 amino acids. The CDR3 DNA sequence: TGTGCCAGCAGGGAACTAGCGGGAGGATTCCAAGAGACCCAGTACTTC. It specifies CASRELAGGFQETQYF. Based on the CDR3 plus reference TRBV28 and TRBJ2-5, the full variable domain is DVKVTQSSRYLVKRTGEKVFLECVQDMDHENMFWYRQDPGLGLRLIYFSYDVKMKEKGDIPEGYSVSREKKERFSLILESASTNQTSMYLCASRELAGGFQETQYFGPGTRLLVL.

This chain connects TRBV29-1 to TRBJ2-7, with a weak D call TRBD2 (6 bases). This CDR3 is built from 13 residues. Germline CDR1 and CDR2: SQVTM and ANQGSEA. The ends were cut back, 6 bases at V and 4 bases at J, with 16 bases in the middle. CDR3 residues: CSVGTDYDYEQYF. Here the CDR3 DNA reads TGCAGCGTCGGAACGGACTATGATTACGAGCAGTACTTC.